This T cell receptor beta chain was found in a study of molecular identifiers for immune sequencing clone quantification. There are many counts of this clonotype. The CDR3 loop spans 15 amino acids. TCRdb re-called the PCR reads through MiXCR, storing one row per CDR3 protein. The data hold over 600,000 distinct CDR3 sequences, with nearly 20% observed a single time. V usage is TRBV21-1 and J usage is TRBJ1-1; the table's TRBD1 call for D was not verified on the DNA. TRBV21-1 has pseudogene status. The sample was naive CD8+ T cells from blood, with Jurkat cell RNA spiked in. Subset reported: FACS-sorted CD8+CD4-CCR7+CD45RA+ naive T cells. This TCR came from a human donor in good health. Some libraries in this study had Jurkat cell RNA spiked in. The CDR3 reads CASSSSTGPGTEAFF. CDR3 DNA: TGTGCCAGCAGCTCCTCGACAGGGCCGGGGACTGAAGCTTTCTTT.